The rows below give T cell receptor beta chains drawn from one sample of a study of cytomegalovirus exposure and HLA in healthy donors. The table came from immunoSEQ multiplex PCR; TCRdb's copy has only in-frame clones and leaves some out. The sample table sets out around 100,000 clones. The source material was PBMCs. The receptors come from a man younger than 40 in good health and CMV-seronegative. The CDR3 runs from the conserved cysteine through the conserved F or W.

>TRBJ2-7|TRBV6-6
CASGGFLDEQYF
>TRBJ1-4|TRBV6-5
CASSRTGATNEKLFF
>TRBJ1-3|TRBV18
CASSPQGSAYSGNTIYF
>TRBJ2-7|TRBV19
CASSPGQASYEQYF
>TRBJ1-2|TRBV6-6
CASSYSTGYGYTF
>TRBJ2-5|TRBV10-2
CASSGTGALGETQYF
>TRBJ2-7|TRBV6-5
CASSYSGTGSNEQYF
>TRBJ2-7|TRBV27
CASTPRPTGRIYEQYF
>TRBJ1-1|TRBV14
CASSLPGQGVAFF
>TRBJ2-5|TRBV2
CAREPGLAGARVLKTQYF
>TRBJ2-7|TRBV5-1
CASSFTSGGSSSYEQYF
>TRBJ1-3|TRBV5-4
CASSLGTGRYSGNTIYF
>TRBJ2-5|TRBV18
CASSSRLAGGQETQYF
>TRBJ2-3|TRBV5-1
CASSLERLRDTQYF
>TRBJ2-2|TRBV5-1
CASSLGQGVGELFF
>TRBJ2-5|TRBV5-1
CASSLARSWETQYF
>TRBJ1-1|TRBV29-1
CSAEDNTEAFF
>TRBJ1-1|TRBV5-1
CASSLVPGTNTEAFF
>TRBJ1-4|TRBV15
CATTGGATNEKLFF
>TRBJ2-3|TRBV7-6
CASSFSLGASTDTQYF
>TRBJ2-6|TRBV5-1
CASSLGGSNVLTF
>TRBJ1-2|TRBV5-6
CASSFPRTGGPGGYTF
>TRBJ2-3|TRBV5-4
CASSPEGSRTDTQYF
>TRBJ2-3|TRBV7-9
CASSLSTTDTQYF
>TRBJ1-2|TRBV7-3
CASSLTGGTDYGYTF
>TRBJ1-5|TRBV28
CASSSTGGGQPQHF
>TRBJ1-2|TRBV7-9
CASSLGGRAFYGYTF
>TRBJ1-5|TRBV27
CASSLRGQGYSNQPQHF
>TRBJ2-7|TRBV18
CASSPLAAGGYEQYF
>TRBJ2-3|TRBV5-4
CASSLGIGQANTQYF
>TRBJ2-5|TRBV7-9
CASSITSGGGQETQYF
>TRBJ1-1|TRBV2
CARLLNTEAFF
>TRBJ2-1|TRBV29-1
CSVEDNGPEQFF
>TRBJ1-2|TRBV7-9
CASSPGQGGYTF
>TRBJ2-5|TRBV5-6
CASSQRGAIETQYF
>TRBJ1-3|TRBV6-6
CASSYAGFGNTIYF
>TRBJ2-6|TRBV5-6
CASSLARVGGANVLTF
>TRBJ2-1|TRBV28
CASSSLGLAGGRVQEQFF
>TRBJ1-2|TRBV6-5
CASRPQAGRGGYTF